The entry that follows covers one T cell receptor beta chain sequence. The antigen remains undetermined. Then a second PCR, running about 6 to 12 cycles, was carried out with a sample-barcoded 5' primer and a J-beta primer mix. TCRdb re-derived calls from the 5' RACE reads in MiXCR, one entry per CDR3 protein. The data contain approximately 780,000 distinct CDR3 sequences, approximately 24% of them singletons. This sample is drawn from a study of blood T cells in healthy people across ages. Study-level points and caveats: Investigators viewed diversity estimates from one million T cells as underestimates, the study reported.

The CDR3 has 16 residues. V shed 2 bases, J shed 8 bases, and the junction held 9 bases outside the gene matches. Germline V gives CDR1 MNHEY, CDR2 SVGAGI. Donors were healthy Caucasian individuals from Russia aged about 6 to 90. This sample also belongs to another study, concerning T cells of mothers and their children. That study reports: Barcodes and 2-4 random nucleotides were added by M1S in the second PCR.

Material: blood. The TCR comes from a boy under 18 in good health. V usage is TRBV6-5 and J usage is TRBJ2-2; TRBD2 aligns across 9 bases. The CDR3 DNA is TGTGCCAGCAGTTACGAGTTAGCGGGGGCTTCGGGGGAGCTGTTTTTT. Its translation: CASSYELAGASGELFF.